The rows below give T cell receptor beta chains drawn from one sample of a study of T cell clusters in autoimmune cytopenias. Reanalyzing the multiplex PCR reads, TCRdb keeps one entry per CDR3 protein, without DNA. This listing includes around 9,800 distinct CDR3 sequences. These data were also filed under a second study, of T cell repertoires in aging, cancer and after chemotherapy.

The sample comprised peripheral blood. The receptors stem from a human donor in good health. Both conserved end residues are part of each CDR3. The order of the fields is V gene, J gene, clone size, CDR3 protein. The size entry is marked missing in some rows and otherwise reads once, few, many or a size class.

>TRBV12-3/TRBV12-4|TRBJ2-5|.
CASSFRPGQGQETQYF
>TRBV5-1|TRBJ1-6|.
CASSLAQVAGSPLHF
>TRBV7-6|TRBJ2-2|medium-sized
CASSSPLANTGELFF
>TRBV11-2|TRBJ2-1|.
CASSLALAGGWYEQFF
>TRBV6-1|TRBJ2-6|.
CASSGWTGSSGANVLTF
>TRBV6-6|TRBJ1-5|.
CASTGEQNQPQHF
>TRBV7-2|TRBJ2-2|medium-sized
CASSFGPNTGELFF
>TRBV29-1|TRBJ2-7|.
CSVEARRTGGYEQYF
>TRBV19|TRBJ2-7|medium-sized
CASSIAGTNSYEQYF
>TRBV27|TRBJ1-3|.
CASSLRGRQEEDTIYF
>TRBV5-1|TRBJ1-5|.
CASSQTAGQPQHF
>TRBV30|TRBJ2-7|.
CAWGGLAGAERYEQYF
>TRBV6-5|TRBJ1-2|medium-sized
CASRIRSSRSNYGYTF
>TRBV6-1|TRBJ2-1|.
CASSEALAGGPYNEQFF
>TRBV9|TRBJ2-1|.
CASSSRYPNISLAGGVSDEQFF
>TRBV27|TRBJ2-3|medium-sized
CASRLTIQGRQYF
>TRBV2|TRBJ1-2|.
CASTEDNYGYTF
>TRBV6-5|TRBJ1-2|medium-sized
CASSYSFVSGDGYTF
>TRBV24-1|TRBJ2-7|.
CATSEWTGGFYEQYF
>TRBV6-5|TRBJ1-2|medium-sized
CASSDGILNYGYTF
>TRBV7-9|TRBJ2-7|medium-sized
CASSSLQGEYEQYF
>TRBV7-9|TRBJ2-7|.
CAGGGREFEEQYF
>TRBV29-1|TRBJ2-1|medium-sized
CSVPNRLTSGGGDYNEQFF